Each of the 22 T cell receptor beta chains below was sequenced from the same sample in a study of T cells in Graves' hyperthyroidism and ophthalmopathy. RNA transcripts were the template for amplifying TCR beta CDR3 regions. A first-round RT-PCR of the TCR CDR3 used the HTBI primer set. A single record per CDR3 protein comes from TCRdb applying MiXCR to the multiplex PCR reads. This sample has 700,000 to 950,000 distinct CDR3 sequences, with just over 35% found just once. The sample comprised blood. These receptors were obtained from a woman aged 40-49 years with Graves' hyperthyroidism.

This clonotype came up many times. The J gene is TRBJ1-2, the V gene TRBV4-1; D remains unclear. In germline, CDR1 is MGHRA, CDR2 YSYEKL. The CDR3 is 16 residues long. For the CDR3, the DNA is TGCGCTTCCTACTCGCTTGACCGACACCTCGGCTATGGCTACACCTTC. Translation gives CASYSLDRHLGYGYTF.

The rearrangement uses TRBV20-1 and TRBJ2-1, with D perhaps TRBD2 (5 bases). The CDR3 sequence is 15 residues long. Trimming pared 0 bases from V and 6 bases from J, leaving 15 bases between. Germline V gene lookup returns CDR1 DFQATT and CDR2 SNEGSKA (reference sequence). CDR3 bases: TGCAGTGCTAGAGATTTCCGCACCGGGGTCAATGAGCAGTTCTTC. It is translated as CSARDFRTGVNEQFF.

The chain joins TRBV10-2 to TRBJ1-1; D may be TRBD1 (5 bases). This CDR3 spans 12 amino acids. The germline V gene encodes CDR1 WSHSY and CDR2 SAAADI. Deletions cut 8 bases from V and 7 bases from J, with 14 bases between. CDR3 in amino acids: CASGQGYGEAFF. As DNA, the CDR3 is TGCGCCAGCGGTCAGGGATATGGTGAAGCTTTCTTT.

About this clonotype: This may arise from a read error, as a much more abundant clone is one base away. The chain joins TRBV20-1 to TRBJ1-5; no reliable D call. Germline V gene lookup returns CDR1 DFQATT and CDR2 SNEGSKA (reference sequence). The CDR3 has 12 amino acids. The CDR3 sequence: CSASIQNQPRHF. CDR3 DNA sequence: TGCAGTGCTAGTATCCAGAATCAGCCCCGGCATTTT.

This clonotype has a handful of counts. The chain uses TRBV12-3 or TRBV12-4 and TRBJ2-7; D is perhaps TRBD1 (5 bases). The V end lost 6 bases, the J end lost 3 bases, and 12 bases lay between the germline ends. The CDR3 is made up of 13 amino acids. CDR3 DNA sequence: TGTGCCAGCAGCCCTCTGACAGTCTACGAGCAGTACTTC. Translated, it gives CASSPLTVYEQYF.

V and J are TRBV25-1 and TRBJ2-5; D is unclear. Trimming took 3 bases from V and 5 from J, leaving 10 bases between them. This CDR3 spans 13 amino acids. From germline, CDR1 is MGHDK and CDR2 SYGVNS. Written as DNA, the CDR3 is TGTGCCAGCAGTGACCCCCCGCCGGAGACCCAGTACTTC. Translating it yields CASSDPPPETQYF.

At least ten counts were recorded for this clonotype. This chain connects TRBV24-1 to TRBJ1-1; no clear D gene. The CDR3 is 13 residues long. The germline V gene encodes CDR1 KGHDR and CDR2 SFDVKD. V gave up 3 bases and J gave up 1 base, with 5 bases separating them. The CDR3 bases are TGTGCCACCAGTGATCTACAGAACACTGAAGCTTTCTTT. Its translation: CATSDLQNTEAFF.

The chain combines TRBV10-3 with TRBJ1-3, with unresolved D. This CDR3 contains 15 residues. Germline V gene lookup returns CDR1 ENHRY and CDR2 SYGVKD. Between the trimmed V and J ends, which lost 0 bases and 4 bases, there was a span of 10 bases. The CDR3 coding sequence is TGTGCCATCAGTGAGTCATGGGTATCGGGAAACACCATATATTTT. It is translated as CAISESWVSGNTIYF.

This clonotype was seen many times. The chain couples TRBV24-1 to TRBJ1-3, with 8 bases aligning to TRBD1. CDR1 is KGHDR and CDR2 is SFDVKD in the germline V gene. This CDR3 contains 13 residues. With V trimmed by 9 bases and J by 4 bases, 4 bases remained unmatched. CDR3 in amino acids: CATQGAGGNTIYF. As DNA, the CDR3 is TGTGCCACCCAGGGGGCAGGAGGAAACACCATATATTTT.

Comment on this clonotype: The CDR3 does not end in the conserved phenylalanine or tryptophan, so this is likely a read error. The J gene is TRBJ2-5, the V gene TRBV19; possibly TRBD1 or TRBD2 for D (5 bases each). The germline V and J ends were trimmed by 8 bases and 1 base, with 11 bases remaining between them. CDR3 length equals 13 residues. Germline V gene sequence: CDR1 LNHDA, CDR2 SQIVND (reference sequence). In DNA form, the CDR3 reads TGTGCCAGTTCGAGGGGCCTCCAAGAGACCCAGTACCTC. This sequence encodes CASSRGLQETQYL.

This chain connects TRBV7-2 to TRBJ2-7, with D perhaps TRBD2 (6 bases). Germline lookup yields CDR1 SGHTA and CDR2 FQGNSA. CDR3 length: 14 residues. V was clipped by 9 bases and J by 5 bases, with 20 bases between them. CDR3 in amino acids: CASTQLGLPHEQYF. The CDR3 DNA reads as TGTGCCAGTACCCAACTGGGACTCCCCCACGAGCAGTACTTC.

The V gene is TRBV6-5, the J gene TRBJ1-4; D call uncertain. CDR1 and CDR2 from the germline V gene are MNHEY and SVGAGI. V was cut by 0 bases and J by 5 bases, with 7 bases left in between. CDR3 length: 14 residues. The CDR3 bases are TGTGCCAGCAGTTACTCTGCCGGGAATGAAAAACTGTTTTTT. Residues: CASSYSAGNEKLFF.

CDR3 region: CASSVRDTHTEAFF. CDR3 in DNA: TGCGCCAGCAGCGTAAGGGACACCCACACTGAAGCTTTCTTT. The gene calls are TRBV5-1 and TRBJ1-1; TRBD1 is a possible D gene (6 bases). The CDR3 spans 14 residues. V dropped 4 bases and J dropped 3 bases, with 13 bases sitting between them. Germline CDR1 SGHRS, CDR2 YFSETQ.

V is TRBV19 and J is TRBJ1-1; D is ambiguous. The CDR3 has 14 amino acids. V lost 5 bases and J lost 3, with 13 bases in between. CDR1 LNHDA and CDR2 SQIVND come from the germline V gene (reference sequence). The CDR3 DNA reads as TGTGCCAGTAGTCTACGGGAAAAGGACACTGAAGCTTTCTTT. Its translation is CASSLREKDTEAFF.

V is TRBV6-5 and J is TRBJ1-5; perhaps TRBD1 as D (6 bases). Germline lookup yields CDR1 MNHEY and CDR2 SVGAGI. Trimming cost V 6 bases and J 7 bases, with 22 bases left between them. This CDR3 region has 16 residues. DNA of the CDR3: TGTGCCAGCAGGAGGAATTGGGACAACTATTACCAGCCCCAGCATTTT. Translated, it gives CASRRNWDNYYQPQHF.

The chain carries TRBV6-2 or TRBV6-3 and TRBJ1-1, with 9 bases lining up with TRBD1. CDR1 is MNHEY, CDR2 SVGEGT, per germline. V lost 5 bases, J lost 4 bases, and 2 bases stayed unmatched. The CDR3 totals 13 residues. The CDR3: CASSDRGVTEAFF. CDR3 nucleotides: TGTGCCAGCAGTGACAGGGGGGTCACTGAAGCTTTCTTT.

The chain has TRBV25-1 and TRBJ2-5; 8 bases fit TRBD1. The V gene end was trimmed by 5 bases and the J gene end by 5 bases; junction bases not matched to a gene: 10. The V gene's germline CDR1 is MGHDK and CDR2 SYGVNS. The CDR3 contains 15 residues. The CDR3 loop reads CASSYDRQGWETQYF. As DNA, the CDR3 is TGTGCCAGCAGTTACGATCGACAGGGGTGGGAGACCCAGTACTTC.

This clonotype was counted ten times or more. The chain recombines TRBV19 with TRBJ1-5; D is undetermined. Trimming removed 7 bases from V and 1 base from J, with 11 bases in between. Germline values: CDR1 LNHDA, CDR2 SQIVND (reference sequence). The CDR3 has 14 amino acids. CDR3 protein: CASKMGLSNQPQHF. CDR3 nucleotides: TGTGCCAGTAAGATGGGGTTAAGCAATCAGCCCCAGCATTTT.

This clonotype was counted many times. This sequence joins TRBV29-1 and TRBJ1-1, with a possible D match to TRBD1 (5 bases). Trimming cost V 5 bases and J 5 bases, with 9 bases left between them. CDR3 length: 11 residues. Germline V CDR1 and CDR2: SQVTM, ANQGSEA. The CDR3 region is CSVPGGTEAFF. DNA of the CDR3: TGCAGCGTTCCCGGGGGGACTGAAGCTTTCTTT.

As regards this clonotype: One end of the junction is discordant with germline, which a read error may explain. Here the CDR3 DNA reads TGTGCCAGCAGCTCAGGGGAAGGGACTGAAGCTTTC. Its protein is CASSSGEGTEAF. V is TRBV7-9 and J is TRBJ2-6; D assignment may be TRBD1 or TRBD2 (6 bases each). Per the germline V gene, CDR1 is SEHNR and CDR2 is FQNEAQ (reference sequence). CDR3 length equals 12 residues.

With regard to this clonotype: A much larger clone differs by one base, so this may be a read error. The rearrangement joins TRBV5-6 to TRBJ1-1; D is undetermined. The V gene's germline CDR1 is SGHDT and CDR2 YYEEEE. V gave up 0 bases and J gave up 0 bases, with 15 bases separating them. The CDR3 sequence is 17 residues long. The CDR3 coding sequence is TGTGCCAGCAGCTTGGCCTTGGTAGGGAACATGAACACTGAAGCTTTCTTT. Its translation is CASSLALVGNMNTEAFF.

V and J are TRBV24-1 and TRBJ1-2; perhaps TRBD1 as D (6 bases). The CDR3 has 18 residues. Germline lookup yields CDR1 KGHDR and CDR2 SFDVKD. Trimming stripped 3 bases from V and 6 bases from J, with 25 bases between. The CDR3 spells CATSDGASARPGADGYTF. The DNA of the CDR3 is TGTGCCACCAGTGATGGGGCCTCGGCCAGGCCAGGGGCCGATGGCTACACCTTC.